Here is one T cell receptor (beta chain) with its context. The sample belongs to a study of identical twins. TCRdb reprocessed the 5' RACE reads via MiXCR and lists one record per CDR3 protein. The data show approximately 890,000 distinct CDR3 sequences, around an eighth seen once. These records were also assigned to another study, of yellow fever vaccine responses in identical twins.

This receptor was identified in a woman aged 18-29 years in good health. The sample taken for sequencing was PBMCs.

CDR3 sequence: CSAKWLRLAKNIQYF. In nucleotides, the CDR3 is TGCAGTGCTAAATGGTTAAGGCTAGCCAAAAACATTCAGTACTTC. The chain employs TRBV20-1 and TRBJ2-4; D ambiguous. Germline V gene data show CDR1 as DFQATT and CDR2 as SNEGSKA (reference sequence). V was clipped by 4 bases and J by 0 bases, with 13 bases between them. This CDR3 spans 15 amino acids.